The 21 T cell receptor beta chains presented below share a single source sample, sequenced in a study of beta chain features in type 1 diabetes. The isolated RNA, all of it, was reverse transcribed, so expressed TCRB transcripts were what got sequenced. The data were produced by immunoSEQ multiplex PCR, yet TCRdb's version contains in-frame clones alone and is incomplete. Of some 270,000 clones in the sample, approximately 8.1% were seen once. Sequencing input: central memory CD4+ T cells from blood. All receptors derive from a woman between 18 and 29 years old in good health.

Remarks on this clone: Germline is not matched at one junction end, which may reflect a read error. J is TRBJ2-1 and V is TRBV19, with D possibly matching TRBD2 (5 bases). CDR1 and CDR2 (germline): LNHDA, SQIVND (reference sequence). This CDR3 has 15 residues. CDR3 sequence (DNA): TGTGCCAGTACCACCGACTGGGAGTCCTTCAATGAGCAGTTCTTC. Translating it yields CASTTDWESFNEQFF.

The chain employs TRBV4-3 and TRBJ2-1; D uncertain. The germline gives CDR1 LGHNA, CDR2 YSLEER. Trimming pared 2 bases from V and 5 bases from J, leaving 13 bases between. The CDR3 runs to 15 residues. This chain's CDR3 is CASSQLDRWDNEQFF. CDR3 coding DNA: TGCGCCAGCAGCCAACTGGACCGGTGGGACAATGAGCAGTTCTTC.

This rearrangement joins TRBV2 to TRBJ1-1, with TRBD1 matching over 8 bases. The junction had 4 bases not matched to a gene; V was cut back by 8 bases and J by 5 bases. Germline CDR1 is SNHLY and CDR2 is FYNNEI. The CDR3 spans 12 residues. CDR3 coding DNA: TGTGCCAGCGGCAGACAGGGGACTGAAGCTTTCTTT. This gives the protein CASGRQGTEAFF.

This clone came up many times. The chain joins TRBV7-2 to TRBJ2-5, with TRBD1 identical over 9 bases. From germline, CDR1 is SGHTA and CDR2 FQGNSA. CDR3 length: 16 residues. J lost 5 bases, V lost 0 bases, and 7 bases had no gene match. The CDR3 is CASSLAAGTGWETQYF. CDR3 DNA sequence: TGTGCCAGCAGCTTAGCAGCCGGGACAGGGTGGGAGACCCAGTACTTC.

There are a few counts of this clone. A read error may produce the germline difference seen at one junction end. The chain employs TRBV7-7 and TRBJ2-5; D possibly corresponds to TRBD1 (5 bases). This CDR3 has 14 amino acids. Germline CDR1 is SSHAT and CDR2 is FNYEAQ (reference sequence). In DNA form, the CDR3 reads TGTGCTAGCAGTCCATCAGGGATAAAAGAGACCCAGTACTTC. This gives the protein CASSPSGIKETQYF. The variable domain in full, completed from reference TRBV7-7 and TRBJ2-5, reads GAGVSQSPRYKVTKRGQDVTLRCDPISSHATLYWYQQALGQGPEFLTYFNYEAQPDKSGLPSDRFSAERPEGSISTLTIQRTEQRDSAMYRCASSPSGIKETQYFGPGTRLLVL.

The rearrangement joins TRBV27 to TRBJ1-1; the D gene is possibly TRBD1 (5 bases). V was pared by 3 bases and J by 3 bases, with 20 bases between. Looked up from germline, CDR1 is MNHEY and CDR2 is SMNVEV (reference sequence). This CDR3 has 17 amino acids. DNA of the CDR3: TGTGCCAGCAGTTTTGGGGGACGTGCTGGCAGGGACACTGAAGCTTTCTTT. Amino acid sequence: CASSFGGRAGRDTEAFF.

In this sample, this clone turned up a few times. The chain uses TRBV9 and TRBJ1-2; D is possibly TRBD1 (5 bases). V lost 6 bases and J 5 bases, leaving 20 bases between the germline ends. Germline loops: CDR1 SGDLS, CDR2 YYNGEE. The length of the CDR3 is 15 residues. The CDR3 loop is CASTYDQGEGYGYTF. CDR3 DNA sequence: TGTGCCAGCACCTATGATCAGGGAGAGGGGTATGGCTACACCTTC.

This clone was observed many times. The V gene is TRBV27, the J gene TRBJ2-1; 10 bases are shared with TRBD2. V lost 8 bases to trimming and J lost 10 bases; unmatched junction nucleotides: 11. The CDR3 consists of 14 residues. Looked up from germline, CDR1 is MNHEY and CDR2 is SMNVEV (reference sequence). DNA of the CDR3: TGTGCCAGCGTGGACCTAGCGGGAGCGAGGGAGCAGTTCTTC. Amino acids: CASVDLAGAREQFF.

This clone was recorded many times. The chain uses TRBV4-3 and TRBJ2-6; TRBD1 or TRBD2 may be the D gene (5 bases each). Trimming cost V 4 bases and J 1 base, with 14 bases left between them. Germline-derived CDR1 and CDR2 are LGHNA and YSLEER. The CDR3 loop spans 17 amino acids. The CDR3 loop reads CASSPSGTGSGANVLTF. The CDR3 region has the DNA TGCGCCAGCAGCCCCTCGGGGACGGGATCTGGGGCCAACGTCCTGACTTTC.

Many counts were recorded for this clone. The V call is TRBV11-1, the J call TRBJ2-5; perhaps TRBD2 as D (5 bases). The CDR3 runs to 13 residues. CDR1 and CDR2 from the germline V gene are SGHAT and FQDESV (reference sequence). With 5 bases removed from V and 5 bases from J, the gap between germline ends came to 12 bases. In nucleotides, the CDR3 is TGTGCCAGCAGCGCCACTAGGGTGGAGACCCAGTACTTC. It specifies CASSATRVETQYF.

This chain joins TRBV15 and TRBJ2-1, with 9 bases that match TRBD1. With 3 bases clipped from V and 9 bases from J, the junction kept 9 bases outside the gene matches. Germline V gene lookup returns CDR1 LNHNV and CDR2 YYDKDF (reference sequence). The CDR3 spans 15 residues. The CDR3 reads CATSSRLGQGIEQFF. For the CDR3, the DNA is TGTGCCACCAGCAGTCGCTTGGGACAGGGCATTGAGCAGTTCTTC.

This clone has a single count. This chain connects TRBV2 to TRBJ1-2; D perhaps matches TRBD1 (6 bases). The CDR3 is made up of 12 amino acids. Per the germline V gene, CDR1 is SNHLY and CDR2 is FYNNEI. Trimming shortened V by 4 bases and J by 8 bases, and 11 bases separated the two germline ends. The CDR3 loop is CASSGGLKGYTF. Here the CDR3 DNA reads TGTGCCAGCAGTGGGGGGCTTAAAGGCTACACCTTC.

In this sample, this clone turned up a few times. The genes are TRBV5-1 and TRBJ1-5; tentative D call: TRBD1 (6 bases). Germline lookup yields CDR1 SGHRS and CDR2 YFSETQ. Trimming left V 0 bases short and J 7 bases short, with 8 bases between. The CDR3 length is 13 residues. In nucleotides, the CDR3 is TGCGCCAGCAGCTTGGAAGGGGGGCAGCCCCAGCATTTT. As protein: CASSLEGGQPQHF.

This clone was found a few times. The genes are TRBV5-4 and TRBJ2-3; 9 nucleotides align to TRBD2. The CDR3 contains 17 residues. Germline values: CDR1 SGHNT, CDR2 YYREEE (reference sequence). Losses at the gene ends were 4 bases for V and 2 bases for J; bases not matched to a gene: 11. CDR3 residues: CASSQGLAGTLTDTQYF. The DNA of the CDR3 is TGTGCCAGCAGCCAAGGGCTAGCGGGAACACTCACAGATACGCAGTATTTT.

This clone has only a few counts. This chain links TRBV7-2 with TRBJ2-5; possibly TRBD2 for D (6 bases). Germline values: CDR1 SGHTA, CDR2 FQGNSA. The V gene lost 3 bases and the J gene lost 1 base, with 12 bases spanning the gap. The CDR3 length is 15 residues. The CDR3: CASSFFPGLQETQYF. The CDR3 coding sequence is TGTGCCAGCAGCTTTTTCCCGGGACTCCAAGAGACCCAGTACTTC.

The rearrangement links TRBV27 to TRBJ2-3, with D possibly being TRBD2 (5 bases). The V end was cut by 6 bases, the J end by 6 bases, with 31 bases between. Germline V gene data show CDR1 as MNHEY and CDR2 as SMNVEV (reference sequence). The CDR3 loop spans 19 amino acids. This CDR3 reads CASSPWSRAGPGSADTQYF. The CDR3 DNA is TGTGCCAGCAGCCCCTGGAGTAGAGCAGGCCCGGGATCCGCGGATACGCAGTATTTT.

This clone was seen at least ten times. CDR3 in DNA: TGTGCCAGCTCACCGCGAGCCGGGACGGCCTACGAGCAGTACTTC. It specifies CASSPRAGTAYEQYF. This chain joins TRBV18 and TRBJ2-7, with D perhaps being TRBD1 or TRBD2 (5 bases each). V lost 3 bases and J 2 bases, leaving 14 bases between the germline ends. The CDR3 extends over 15 amino acids. In germline, CDR1 is KGHSH, CDR2 LQKENI.

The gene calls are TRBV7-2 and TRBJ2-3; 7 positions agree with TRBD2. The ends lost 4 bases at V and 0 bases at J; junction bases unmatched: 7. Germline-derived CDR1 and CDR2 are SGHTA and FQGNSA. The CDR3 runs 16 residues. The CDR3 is CASSSSGVSSTDTQYF. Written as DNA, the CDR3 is TGTGCCAGCAGCTCTAGCGGAGTATCTAGCACAGATACGCAGTATTTT. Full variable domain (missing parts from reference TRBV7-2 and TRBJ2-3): GAGVSQSPSNKVTEKGKDVELRCDPISGHTALYWYRQSLGQGLEFLIYFQGNSAPDKSGLPSDRFSAERTGGSVSTLTIQRTQQEDSAVYLCASSSSGVSSTDTQYFGPGTRLTVL.

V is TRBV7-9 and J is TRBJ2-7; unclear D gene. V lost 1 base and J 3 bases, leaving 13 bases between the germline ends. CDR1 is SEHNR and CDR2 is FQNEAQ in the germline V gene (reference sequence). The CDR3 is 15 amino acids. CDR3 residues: CASSLDSFGRYEQYF. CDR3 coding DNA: TGTGCCAGCAGCTTAGATTCCTTTGGTCGCTACGAGCAGTACTTC.

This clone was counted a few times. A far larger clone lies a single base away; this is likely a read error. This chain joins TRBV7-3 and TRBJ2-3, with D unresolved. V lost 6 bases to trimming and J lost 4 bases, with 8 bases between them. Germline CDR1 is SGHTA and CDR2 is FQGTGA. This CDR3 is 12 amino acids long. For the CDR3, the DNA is TGTGCCAGCAGTTACGGTCCAGATACGCAGTATTTT. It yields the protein CASSYGPDTQYF.

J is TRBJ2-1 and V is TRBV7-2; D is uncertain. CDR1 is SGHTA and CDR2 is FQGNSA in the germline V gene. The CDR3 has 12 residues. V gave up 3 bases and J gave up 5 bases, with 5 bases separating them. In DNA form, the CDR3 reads TGTGCCAGCAGCTTGAACCACAATGAGCAGTTCTTC. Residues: CASSLNHNEQFF. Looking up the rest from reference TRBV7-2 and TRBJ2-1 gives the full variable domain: GAGVSQSPSNKVTEKGKDVELRCDPISGHTALYWYRQSLGQGLEFLIYFQGNSAPDKSGLPSDRFSAERTGGSVSTLTIQRTQQEDSAVYLCASSLNHNEQFFGPGTRLTVL.